This T cell receptor beta chain emerged from a study of blood T cell repertoires in COVID-19. Study details: Samples of COVID-19 (acute and convalescent) were obtained from the United States, Italy and Spain. Nucleic acid was either cDNA or gDNA, and it came from T cells, B-cell-depleted T cells, or PBMCs.

In the original processing: Nucleated cell counts were estimated from reference gene primer amplification. Assay: immunoSEQ multiplex PCR; the TCRdb copy retains only in-frame clones and omits some. V and J calls and clone size are copied from that table; D and trimming were computed from the DNA. The sample yields 310,000 or so clones, roughly 90% seen once. There are 17 residues in the CDR3. V was clipped by 0 bases and J by 1 base, with 13 bases between them. Germline V CDR1 and CDR2: LGHDT, YNNKEL (reference sequence). This clone was seen only a few times. The rearrangement links TRBV3-1 (or the pseudogene TRBV3-2) to TRBJ2-4; a possible D gene is TRBD1 (5 bases). The source material was peripheral blood. The sequence was obtained from a woman between 45 and 60 years old who had recovered from COVID-19. In DNA form, the CDR3 reads TGTGCCAGCAGCCAAGATTGGTCAGGGCGGGCCAAAAACATTCAGTACTTC. It is translated as CASSQDWSGRAKNIQYF.